This T cell receptor beta chain was captured in a study of blood T cell repertoires in COVID-19. Study summary: Samples taken during acute and convalescent COVID-19 were collected in the United States, Italy and Spain.

At least ten counts were recorded for this clone. Libraries were prepared by immunoSEQ multiplex PCR; TCRdb keeps only in-frame clonotypes and omits some of them. The sample holds about 120,000 clones, roughly 83% seen once. V gave up 4 bases and J gave up 3 bases; unmatched junction bases: 2. This CDR3 contains 14 residues. Germline CDR1 is SGHRS and CDR2 is YFSETQ. Sequencing was done on a sample of peripheral blood. The chain couples TRBV5-1 to TRBJ1-3; 9 positions match TRBD1. The receptor was isolated from a man aged 35-49 years with active or convalescent COVID-19. CDR3 residues: CASSEDRGGNTIYF. CDR3 DNA: TGCGCCAGCAGCGAGGACAGGGGTGGAAACACCATATATTTT.